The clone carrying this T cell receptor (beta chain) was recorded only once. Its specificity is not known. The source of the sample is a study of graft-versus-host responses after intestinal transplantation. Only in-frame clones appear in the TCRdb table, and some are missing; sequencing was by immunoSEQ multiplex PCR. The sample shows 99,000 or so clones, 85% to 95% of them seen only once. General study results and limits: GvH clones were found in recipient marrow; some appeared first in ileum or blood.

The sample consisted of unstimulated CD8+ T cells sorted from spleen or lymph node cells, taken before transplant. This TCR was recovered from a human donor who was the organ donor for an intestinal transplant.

The CDR3, as DNA: TGTGCCAGCAGGTCCTCCCGAACAGGGATAGAGACCCAGTACTTC. Amino acids: CASRSSRTGIETQYF. V gene TRBV28 combines with J gene TRBJ2-5, with a possible D match to TRBD1 (6 bases). Trimming pared 6 bases from V and 4 bases from J, leaving 18 bases between. CDR1 is MDHEN and CDR2 is SYDVKM in the germline V gene. The CDR3 spans 15 residues.